This passage covers 32 T cell receptor beta chains from one sample sequenced in a study of control samples from healthy donors and cancer patients. TCRdb's copy holds only in-frame clones and misses some; the assay was immunoSEQ multiplex PCR. The sample has more than 95,000 clones; roughly 84% are singletons. The sample was blood. The receptors were gathered from a man in his forties or fifties in good health.

This chain uses TRBV5-8 with TRBJ2-7, with D unclear. Between the trimmed V and J ends, which lost 2 bases and 6 bases, there was a span of 3 bases. Germline CDR1 is SGHTS and CDR2 is YDEGEE. The CDR3 sequence is 10 residues long. CDR3 loop: CASSFAEQYF. As DNA, the CDR3 is TGTGCCAGCAGCTTCGCCGAGCAGTACTTC.

The rearrangement uses TRBV24-1 and TRBJ1-2; possibly TRBD1 for D (5 bases). Germline V CDR1 and CDR2: KGHDR, SFDVKD. The CDR3 extends over 19 amino acids. Trimming pared 1 base from V and 1 base from J, leaving 21 bases between. The CDR3 protein is CATSDFFSWLGRDNYGYTF. The CDR3, as DNA: TGTGCCACCAGTGATTTTTTTTCTTGGCTTGGCAGGGATAACTATGGCTACACCTTC.

The chain joins TRBV6-5 to TRBJ2-5; D possibly corresponds to TRBD2 (6 bases). Germline V gives CDR1 MNHEY, CDR2 SVGAGI. Trimming stripped 8 bases from V and 1 base from J, with 11 bases between. There are 13 residues in the CDR3. CDR3 nucleotide sequence: TGTGCCAGCGGAGGGGACTTCCAAGAGACCCAGTACTTC. Its translation: CASGGDFQETQYF.

V and J are TRBV3-1 (or the pseudogene TRBV3-2) and TRBJ2-2; D unresolved. V lost 2 bases, J lost 4 bases, and 14 bases lay in between. Per germline, CDR1 LGHDT and CDR2 YNNKEL (reference sequence). CDR3 length: 16 amino acids. The CDR3 loop reads CASSQFTVLGTGELFF. The CDR3 nucleotides are TGTGCCAGCAGCCAATTTACGGTTTTAGGCACCGGGGAGCTGTTTTTT.

This rearrangement joins TRBV5-6 to TRBJ1-6; 7 positions match TRBD1. This CDR3 has 14 residues. The V gene end was trimmed by 4 bases and the J gene end by 7 bases; junction bases not matched to a gene: 5. Per germline, CDR1 SGHDT and CDR2 YYEEEE. The CDR3 protein is CASSRQGVNSPLHF. CDR3 bases: TGTGCCAGCAGCCGACAGGGAGTAAATTCACCCCTCCACTTT.

The CDR3 loop is CASSLSLTRREAFF. The CDR3 DNA reads TGCGCCAGCAGCTTGAGTCTAACACGCCGTGAAGCTTTCTTT. The J gene is TRBJ1-1, the V gene TRBV5-1; D remains ambiguous. The V end lost 1 base, the J end lost 7 bases, and 14 bases lay between the germline ends. CDR3 length: 14 amino acids. Per the germline V gene, CDR1 is SGHRS and CDR2 is YFSETQ.

The chain joins TRBV4-3 to TRBJ2-7, with a weak D call TRBD2 (5 bases). Germline CDR1 is LGHNA and CDR2 is YSLEER. This CDR3 comprises 15 residues. The V end lost 1 base, the J end lost 0 bases, and 10 bases lay between the germline ends. In DNA, the CDR3 is TGCGCCAGCAGCCAAGCCCCCACTAGCTCCTACGAGCAGTACTTC. Protein: CASSQAPTSSYEQYF.

J is TRBJ2-7 and V is TRBV5-1; either TRBD1 or TRBD2 may fit D (6 bases each). V was cut by 4 bases and J by 6 bases, with 14 bases left in between. This CDR3 region has 13 residues. Germline CDR1 and CDR2: SGHRS and YFSETQ. The DNA of the CDR3 is TGCGCCAGCAGCGGACGAGGGGGACTCGAGCAGTACTTC. It specifies CASSGRGGLEQYF. Looking up the rest from reference TRBV5-1 and TRBJ2-7 gives the full variable domain: KAGVTQTPRYLIKTRGQQVTLSCSPISGHRSVSWYQQTPGQGLQFLFEYFSETQRNKGNFPGRFSGRQFSNSRSEMNVSTLELGDSALYLCASSGRGGLEQYFGPGTRLTVT.

The sample holds one count of this clone. The V call is TRBV18, the J call TRBJ1-2; D not certain. The germline V gene encodes CDR1 KGHSH and CDR2 LQKENI. The CDR3 length is 16 residues. Trimming removed 1 base from V and 3 bases from J, with 15 bases in between. The CDR3 region is CASSPLPSVSDYGYTF. DNA of the CDR3: TGTGCCAGCTCACCACTCCCGTCAGTCTCAGACTATGGCTACACCTTC.

This sequence joins TRBV6-5 and TRBJ1-3; D ambiguous. V lost 8 bases to trimming and J lost 0 bases, with 11 bases between them. Germline CDR1 reads MNHEY; CDR2 reads SVGAGI. This CDR3 comprises 14 residues. The CDR3 DNA is TGTGCCAGCCGGACGGCGAGCTCTGGAAACACCATATATTTT. This translates into CASRTASSGNTIYF.

The chain joins TRBV7-6 to TRBJ1-1; the D is unclear. The CDR3 covers 16 residues. The germline V gene encodes CDR1 SGHVS and CDR2 FNYEAQ. V lost 2 bases to trimming and J lost 2 bases, with 15 bases between them. CDR3 coding DNA: TGTGCCAGCAGCTTATCCCGGGCGGGCCCCAACACTGAAGCTTTCTTT. Its protein product is CASSLSRAGPNTEAFF.

The chain uses TRBV2 and TRBJ1-5, with D uncertain. CDR3 length: 14 amino acids. Germline V lookup: CDR1 SNHLY, CDR2 FYNNEI. V was trimmed by 4 bases and J by 1 base, leaving 8 bases between them. CDR3 protein: CASSGAASNQPQHF. The CDR3 bases are TGTGCCAGCAGTGGGGCAGCAAGCAATCAGCCCCAGCATTTT.

V is TRBV5-6 and J is TRBJ1-4; 9 positions agree with TRBD1. V gave up 5 bases and J gave up 5 bases; unmatched junction bases: 4. CDR3 length: 14 residues. The germline V gene encodes CDR1 SGHDT and CDR2 YYEEEE. The DNA of the CDR3 is TGTGCCAGCAGGACGACAGGGGGAAATGAAAAACTGTTTTTT. This encodes CASRTTGGNEKLFF.

This clone was seen only a few times. This rearrangement joins TRBV3-1 (or the pseudogene TRBV3-2) to TRBJ1-2; 8 bases fit TRBD1. Germline V gene lookup returns CDR1 LGHDT and CDR2 YNNKEL (reference sequence). Losses at the gene ends were 1 base for V and 4 bases for J; bases not matched to a gene: 5. The CDR3 consists of 15 residues. Here the CDR3 DNA reads TGTGCCAGCAGCCAAGTGTCACAGGGGGGCTATGGCTACACCTTC. It yields the protein CASSQVSQGGYGYTF.

This chain connects TRBV6-2 or TRBV6-3 to TRBJ2-7; D tentatively reads TRBD1 or TRBD2 (7 bases each). Trimming stripped 4 bases from V and 3 bases from J, with 13 bases between. Germline lookup yields CDR1 MNHEY and CDR2 SVGEGT. The CDR3 is 14 residues long. In DNA form, the CDR3 reads TGTGCCAGCAGTTCAGGGGGGGCCTTCTACGAGCAGTACTTC. Protein sequence: CASSSGGAFYEQYF.

CDR3 loop: CAISESLQHISGNTIYF. CDR3 coding DNA: TGTGCCATCAGTGAGTCTTTACAGCATATCTCTGGAAACACCATATATTTT. This chain joins TRBV10-3 and TRBJ1-3, with D uncertain. There are 17 residues in the CDR3. CDR1 ENHRY and CDR2 SYGVKD come from the germline V gene. V was shortened by 0 bases and J by 0 bases, with 12 bases between the two germline ends.

The V gene is TRBV30, the J gene TRBJ1-1, with D possibly being TRBD1 (6 bases). Looked up from germline, CDR1 is GTSNPN and CDR2 is SVGIG (reference sequence). This CDR3 is 13 amino acids long. Between the trimmed V and J ends, which lost 4 bases and 6 bases, there was a span of 15 bases. The CDR3 coding sequence is TGTGCCTGGAACCGGGGGGCGGGCGCTGAAGCTTTCTTT. Protein: CAWNRGAGAEAFF. Full variable domain (missing parts from reference TRBV30 and TRBJ1-1): SQTIHQWPATLVQPVGSPLSLECTVEGTSNPNLYWYRQAAGRGLQLLFYSVGIGQISSEVPQNLSASRPQDRQFILSSKKLLLSDSGFYLCAWNRGAGAEAFFGQGTRLTVV.

V is TRBV5-1 and J is TRBJ1-2; 8 bases agree with TRBD1. CDR1 SGHRS and CDR2 YFSETQ come from the germline V gene. Trimming took 4 bases from V and 5 from J; bases not matched to a gene: 10. The CDR3 length is 15 residues. The CDR3 DNA is TGCGCCAGCAGCCCTAACCCGGGACAGGAGTATGGCTACACCTTC. It is translated as CASSPNPGQEYGYTF.

The V call is TRBV7-2, the J call TRBJ1-1; D gene ambiguous. In germline, CDR1 is SGHTA, CDR2 FQGNSA. The CDR3 has 15 amino acids. Trimming removed 5 bases at V and 0 bases at J, with 13 bases between. CDR3 protein: CASSGAGLMNTEAFF. In DNA form, the CDR3 reads TGTGCCAGCAGCGGAGCAGGATTGATGAACACTGAAGCTTTCTTT.

This sequence joins TRBV6-5 and TRBJ1-5; D is undetermined. This CDR3 contains 12 residues. V was cut by 4 bases and J by 4 bases, with 5 bases left in between. CDR1 and CDR2 from the germline V gene are MNHEY and SVGAGI. The DNA of the CDR3 is TGTGCCAGCAGTTTTGAAAATCAGCCCCAGCATTTT. Protein product: CASSFENQPQHF.

J is TRBJ1-5 and V is TRBV19; D is uncertain. Trimming shortened V by 10 bases and J by 0 bases, and 13 bases separated the two germline ends. The CDR3 contains 14 residues. Germline assignment: CDR1 LNHDA and CDR2 SQIVND (reference sequence). CDR3 amino acids: CATTAVYSNQPQHF. CDR3 nucleotides: TGTGCCACCACGGCGGTTTATAGCAATCAGCCCCAGCATTTT.

This clone was recorded a few times. This chain joins TRBV29-1 and TRBJ2-3; the D gene is possibly TRBD1 (6 bases). V dropped 5 bases and J dropped 3 bases, with 15 bases sitting between them. CDR3 length: 14 residues. From germline, CDR1 is SQVTM and CDR2 ANQGSEA. The CDR3 coding sequence is TGCAGCGTTCAGCGAGGGGGTAGAACAGATACGCAGTATTTT. Encoded protein: CSVQRGGRTDTQYF.

The chain recombines TRBV7-2 with TRBJ1-2; 7 bases fit TRBD1. CDR1 is SGHTA and CDR2 is FQGNSA in the germline V gene. V gave up 5 bases and J gave up 6 bases; unmatched junction bases: 21. The CDR3 consists of 18 residues. CDR3 sequence: CASSLSPGQADYVDGYTF. The DNA of the CDR3 is TGTGCCAGCAGCCTTAGTCCCGGACAGGCGGATTACGTTGATGGCTACACCTTC.

The rearrangement uses TRBV7-8 and TRBJ2-3; 9 bases map to TRBD2. Germline CDR1 reads SGHVS; CDR2 reads FQNEAQ. V lost 4 bases, J lost 4 bases, and 21 bases stayed unmatched. The CDR3 contains 20 residues. As DNA, the CDR3 is TGTGCCAGCAGCTCTACCCGACCGGGACTAGCCCCACGGGGGGCAGATACGCAGTATTTT. This encodes CASSSTRPGLAPRGADTQYF.

The chain combines TRBV29-1 with TRBJ1-2; 7 bases agree with TRBD1. V lost 0 bases and J lost 5; bases outside the gene matches: 6. Germline CDR1 is SQVTM and CDR2 is ANQGSEA. The CDR3 is made up of 14 amino acids. CDR3 sequence reads: CSVEEGQSYYGYTF. The DNA for the CDR3 is TGCAGCGTTGAAGAGGGACAGTCTTATTATGGCTACACCTTC. Full variable domain (outside the CDR3, taken from reference TRBV29-1 and TRBJ1-2): SAVISQKPSRDICQRGTSLTIQCQVDSQVTMMFWYRQQPGQSLTLIATANQGSEATYESGFVIDKFPISRPNLTFSTLTVSNMSPEDSSIYLCSVEEGQSYYGYTFGSGTRLTVV.

The table lists this clone with a few counts. The rearrangement uses TRBV7-8 and TRBJ2-3; 9 bases align to TRBD1. From germline, CDR1 is SGHVS and CDR2 FQNEAQ. V lost 1 base, J lost 1 base, and 3 bases stayed unmatched. The CDR3 length is 16 residues. DNA of the CDR3: TGTGCCAGCAGCTTAGTGGACAGGGGTGGCACAGATACGCAGTATTTT. Its translation: CASSLVDRGGTDTQYF.

This chain uses TRBV24-1 with TRBJ2-3, with a tentative D call TRBD2 (6 bases). This CDR3 spans 16 amino acids. With 0 bases removed from V and 0 bases from J, the gap between germline ends came to 9 bases. Germline CDR1 reads KGHDR; CDR2 reads SFDVKD. The CDR3 reads CATSDLPGTSTDTQYF. DNA of the CDR3: TGTGCCACCAGTGATTTGCCGGGGACTAGCACAGATACGCAGTATTTT.

The gene calls are TRBV10-1 and TRBJ1-1; TRBD1 is a possible D gene (6 bases). Trimming pared 3 bases from V and 5 bases from J, leaving 13 bases between. Germline V gene lookup returns CDR1 WNHNN and CDR2 SYGVQD (reference sequence). The CDR3 length is 14 residues. The CDR3 here is CASSDGGGKTEAFF. CDR3 nucleotides: TGCGCCAGCAGTGACGGGGGGGGCAAGACTGAAGCTTTCTTT.

This sequence joins TRBV20-1 and TRBJ1-4; no clear D. CDR1 and CDR2 (germline): DFQATT, SNEGSKA (reference sequence). This CDR3 comprises 11 residues. Trimming took off 2 bases at V and 7 bases at J, with 5 bases between the two ends. CDR3 residues: CSARYPEKLFF. In nucleotides, the CDR3 is TGCAGTGCTAGATATCCTGAAAAACTGTTTTTT.

The chain combines TRBV5-8 with TRBJ1-1, with 7 bases fitting TRBD1. With V trimmed by 3 bases and J by 4 bases, 12 bases remained unmatched. Germline values: CDR1 SGHTS, CDR2 YDEGEE. The CDR3 has 16 residues. For the CDR3, the DNA is TGTGCCAGCAGCTCCACGTTAGGGGCAGGGGGCACTGAAGCTTTCTTT. As protein: CASSSTLGAGGTEAFF.

This clone was seen only a few times. The rearrangement joins TRBV4-3 to TRBJ1-6, with TRBD1 matching 8 bases. CDR3 length: 20 residues. CDR1 and CDR2 (germline): LGHNA, YSLEER. V lost 0 bases, J lost 4 bases, and 14 bases stayed unmatched. The CDR3 DNA follows: TGCGCCAGCAGCCAAGATAAGTTCATCGACAGGGGCATATATAATTCACCCCTCCACTTT. Its protein is CASSQDKFIDRGIYNSPLHF.

The gene calls are TRBV4-3 and TRBJ2-1, with 8 bases that match TRBD2. In germline, CDR1 is LGHNA, CDR2 YSLEER. The trim removed 3 bases at V and 0 bases at J, leaving 13 bases unmatched. This CDR3 spans 19 amino acids. CDR3 coding DNA: TGCGCCAGCAGCCAGAAGGTCACTATAGCGGGGAGCTCCTACAATGAGCAGTTCTTC. Its translation: CASSQKVTIAGSSYNEQFF.